These T cell receptor beta chains were read from a single sample in a study of T cells in Graves' hyperthyroidism and ophthalmopathy. TCRdb reprocessed the multiplex PCR reads with MiXCR, giving one entry per CDR3 protein. The sample has over 400,000 distinct CDR3 sequences; 14% to 15% are singletons. Input material: blood. These receptors were collected from a man aged 18 to 30 with Graves' ophthalmopathy. The CDR3 runs from the conserved cysteine through the conserved F or W. A D gene is named only where the DNA matches it firmly. Only some rows state a clone size, as once, few, many or a class for expanded clones.

J gene: TRBJ1-2
V gene: TRBV12-3/TRBV12-4
D gene: -
clone size: many
CDR3 protein: CASSRQINYGYTF
CDR3 DNA: TGTGCCAGCAGCCGACAGATTAACTATGGCTACACCTTC

J gene: TRBJ1-2
V gene: TRBV7-9
D gene: TRBD1
clone size: many
CDR3 protein: CASSRQGGYGYTF
CDR3 DNA: TGTGCCAGCAGCCGACAGGGAGGCTATGGCTACACCTTC

J gene: TRBJ2-1
V gene: TRBV6-5
D gene: -
clone size: few
CDR3 protein: CASSYSGVLYNEQFF
CDR3 DNA: TGTGCCAGCAGTTACTCAGGCGTCCTTTACAATGAGCAGTTCTTC

J gene: TRBJ2-3
V gene: TRBV6-1
D gene: TRBD2
clone size: many
CDR3 protein: CASSEVPSGFTDTQYF
CDR3 DNA: TGTGCCAGCAGTGAAGTCCCTAGCGGGTTCACAGATACGCAGTATTTT

J gene: TRBJ2-2
V gene: TRBV4-1
D gene: -
clone size: -
CDR3 protein: CASSQDLVLAGELFF
CDR3 DNA: TGCGCCAGCAGCCAAGATCTGGTACTGGCCGGGGAGCTGTTTTTT

J gene: TRBJ2-4
V gene: TRBV5-1
D gene: TRBD1
clone size: many
CDR3 protein: CASSLAFGQGENIQYF
CDR3 DNA: TGCGCCAGCAGCTTGGCCTTCGGACAGGGAGAAAACATTCAGTACTTC

J gene: TRBJ2-2
V gene: TRBV12-3/TRBV12-4
D gene: -
clone size: many
CDR3 protein: CASSIGAGELFF
CDR3 DNA: TGTGCCAGCAGCATAGGGGCCGGGGAGCTGTTTTTT

J gene: TRBJ2-5
V gene: TRBV30
D gene: -
clone size: -
CDR3 protein: CAWSLGGRETQYF
CDR3 DNA: TGTGCCTGGAGTTTGGGGGGCCGGGAGACCCAGTACTTC

J gene: TRBJ1-2
V gene: TRBV19
D gene: -
clone size: -
CDR3 protein: CASSIDLDGPNYGYTF
CDR3 DNA: TGTGCCAGTAGTATAGATCTGGACGGACCTAACTATGGCTACACCTTC

J gene: TRBJ2-4
V gene: TRBV25-1
D gene: -
clone size: -
CDR3 protein: CASRGLTGIQYF
CDR3 DNA: TGTGCCAGCAGGGGACTCACGGGCATTCAGTACTTC

J gene: TRBJ2-1
V gene: TRBV5-1
D gene: -
clone size: -
CDR3 protein: CASSLSQGLGFF
CDR3 DNA: TGCGCCAGCAGCTTGAGTCAGGGGCTGGGATTCTTC

J gene: TRBJ1-2
V gene: TRBV30
D gene: TRBD1
clone size: -
CDR3 protein: CAQGASGYGYTF
CDR3 DNA: TGTGCCCAGGGGGCGTCCGGCTATGGCTACACCTTC

J gene: TRBJ2-3
V gene: TRBV18
D gene: TRBD2
clone size: many
CDR3 protein: CASSLTSGSHTDTQYF
CDR3 DNA: TGTGCCAGCTCTTTGACTAGCGGGAGCCACACAGATACGCAGTATTTT

J gene: TRBJ2-7
V gene: TRBV6-1
D gene: -
clone size: many
CDR3 protein: CASSSPARVEQYF
CDR3 DNA: TGTGCCAGCAGCTCCCCAGCGAGGGTCGAGCAGTACTTC

J gene: TRBJ1-2
V gene: TRBV20-1
D gene: TRBD1
clone size: many
CDR3 protein: CSAIRGQGTGYTF
CDR3 DNA: TGCAGTGCTATACGAGGACAGGGGACGGGCTACACCTTC

J gene: TRBJ2-1
V gene: TRBV30
D gene: TRBD1
clone size: many
CDR3 protein: CAWDRGFDNEQFF
CDR3 DNA: TGTGCCTGGGACAGGGGGTTCGACAATGAGCAGTTCTTC

J gene: TRBJ2-3
V gene: TRBV5-4
D gene: TRBD1
clone size: -
CDR3 protein: CASSLQGHSTGTQYF
CDR3 DNA: TGTGCCAGCAGCTTACAGGGGCATAGCACAGGTACGCAGTATTTT

J gene: TRBJ2-3
V gene: TRBV19
D gene: -
clone size: -
CDR3 protein: CASSVGLRYTDTQYF
CDR3 DNA: TGTGCCAGTAGTGTGGGGTTACGGTACACAGATACGCAGTATTTT

J gene: TRBJ2-3
V gene: TRBV12-3/TRBV12-4
D gene: -
clone size: many
CDR3 protein: CASSFGISGTDTQYF
CDR3 DNA: TGTGCCAGCAGTTTTGGGATTTCAGGGACAGATACGCAGTATTTT

J gene: TRBJ1-2
V gene: TRBV30
D gene: -
clone size: many
CDR3 protein: CAWWTIGYGYTF
CDR3 DNA: TGTGCCTGGTGGACAATCGGCTATGGCTACACCTTC

J gene: TRBJ2-7
V gene: TRBV7-2
D gene: TRBD2
clone size: -
CDR3 protein: CASSLAPLLAGGSVESYEQYF
CDR3 DNA: TGTGCCAGCAGCTTAGCGCCCCTACTAGCGGGAGGCTCGGTGGAGTCCTACGAGCAGTACTTC

J gene: TRBJ1-1
V gene: TRBV7-2
D gene: -
clone size: -
CDR3 protein: CASSLVQGVLGNTEAFF
CDR3 DNA: TGTGCCAGCAGCTTAGTACAGGGTGTATTGGGGAACACTGAAGCTTTCTTT

J gene: TRBJ2-7
V gene: TRBV19
D gene: -
clone size: -
CDR3 protein: CATQVGGAYEQYF
CDR3 DNA: TGTGCCACCCAAGTCGGGGGAGCCTACGAGCAGTACTTC

J gene: TRBJ2-7
V gene: TRBV5-1
D gene: TRBD1
clone size: many
CDR3 protein: CASSGDSSYEQYF
CDR3 DNA: TGCGCCAGCAGCGGGGACAGCTCCTACGAGCAGTACTTC

J gene: TRBJ1-4
V gene: TRBV6-5
D gene: -
clone size: many
CDR3 protein: CASSYRPRGYNEKLFF
CDR3 DNA: TGTGCCAGCAGTTACCGCCCCAGGGGATATAATGAAAAACTGTTTTTT

J gene: TRBJ1-6
V gene: TRBV28
D gene: -
clone size: many
CDR3 protein: CASSSLRLRDSPLHF
CDR3 DNA: TGTGCCAGCAGTTCCCTCCGGCTGCGGGATTCACCCCTCCACTTT

J gene: TRBJ1-1
V gene: TRBV24-1
D gene: TRBD1
clone size: -
CDR3 protein: CATTRTGNTEAFF
CDR3 DNA: TGTGCCACCACAAGGACAGGAAACACTGAAGCTTTCTTT

J gene: TRBJ2-7
V gene: TRBV7-9
D gene: TRBD2
clone size: many
CDR3 protein: CASSRTSVSYEQYF
CDR3 DNA: TGTGCCAGCAGCCGGACTAGCGTCTCCTACGAGCAGTACTTC

J gene: TRBJ2-1
V gene: TRBV5-4
D gene: -
clone size: few
CDR3 protein: CASSLVPFEQFF
CDR3 DNA: TGTGCCAGCAGCTTGGTCCCCTTTGAGCAGTTCTTC

J gene: TRBJ1-1
V gene: TRBV29-1
D gene: TRBD1
clone size: -
CDR3 protein: CSVRKTGGAGTEAFF
CDR3 DNA: TGCAGCGTTAGGAAGACAGGGGGCGCGGGCACTGAAGCTTTCTTT

J gene: TRBJ2-7
V gene: TRBV6-5
D gene: -
clone size: many
CDR3 protein: CASSYSRRVHEQYF
CDR3 DNA: TGTGCCAGCAGTTACTCGAGAAGGGTCCACGAGCAGTACTTC

J gene: TRBJ2-3
V gene: TRBV10-3
D gene: -
clone size: few
CDR3 protein: CAISFNEESTDTQYF
CDR3 DNA: TGTGCCATCAGTTTCAATGAAGAAAGCACAGATACGCAGTATTTT

J gene: TRBJ2-3
V gene: TRBV12-3/TRBV12-4
D gene: TRBD1
clone size: many
CDR3 protein: CASSLAQQGDTDTQYF
CDR3 DNA: TGTGCCAGCAGTTTAGCGCAACAGGGGGACACAGATACGCAGTATTTT

J gene: TRBJ2-3
V gene: TRBV6-5
D gene: TRBD1
clone size: many
CDR3 protein: CASSYGTGITDTQYF
CDR3 DNA: TGTGCCAGCAGTTACGGGACAGGGATCACAGATACGCAGTATTTT

J gene: TRBJ2-7
V gene: TRBV10-1
D gene: TRBD2
clone size: -
CDR3 protein: CASSAPGGDEQYF
CDR3 DNA: TGCGCCAGCAGTGCTCCGGGGGGAGACGAGCAGTACTTC

J gene: TRBJ2-3
V gene: TRBV10-1
D gene: TRBD2
clone size: -
CDR3 protein: CASSALAGTESTDTQYF
CDR3 DNA: TGCGCCAGCAGTGCTCTAGCGGGGACCGAGAGCACAGATACGCAGTATTTT

J gene: TRBJ1-2
V gene: TRBV20-1
D gene: -
clone size: few
CDR3 protein: CSARGQTTNYGYTF
CDR3 DNA: TGCAGTGCTAGAGGCCAGACAACTAACTATGGCTACACCTTC

J gene: TRBJ2-3
V gene: TRBV10-2
D gene: -
clone size: -
CDR3 protein: CASSLDENPRQYF
CDR3 DNA: TGCGCCAGCAGCCTGGACGAGAACCCTAGGCAGTATTTT

J gene: TRBJ1-2
V gene: TRBV27
D gene: -
clone size: -
CDR3 protein: CASGTAGGYGYTF
CDR3 DNA: TGTGCCAGTGGGACCGCTGGCGGCTATGGCTACACCTTC

J gene: TRBJ1-5
V gene: TRBV5-5
D gene: -
clone size: many
CDR3 protein: CASSTGQRNQPQHF
CDR3 DNA: TGTGCCAGCAGCACCGGACAGCGCAATCAGCCCCAGCATTTT

J gene: TRBJ2-7
V gene: TRBV20-1
D gene: -
clone size: many
CDR3 protein: CSARPVSNREQYF
CDR3 DNA: TGCAGTGCTAGACCAGTGAGCAACCGCGAGCAGTACTTC

J gene: TRBJ2-5
V gene: TRBV18
D gene: -
clone size: many
CDR3 protein: CASSQLATQETQYF
CDR3 DNA: TGTGCCAGCTCACAACTAGCTACCCAAGAGACCCAGTACTTC

J gene: TRBJ1-6
V gene: TRBV6-1
D gene: -
clone size: many
CDR3 protein: CASSDLPGSSYNSPLHF
CDR3 DNA: TGTGCCAGCAGTGATCTCCCCGGGAGCTCCTATAATTCACCCCTCCACTTT

J gene: TRBJ2-7
V gene: TRBV27
D gene: TRBD1
clone size: few
CDR3 protein: CASSLRPGTGYEQYF
CDR3 DNA: TGTGCCAGCAGTTTACGTCCCGGGACAGGTTACGAGCAGTACTTC

J gene: TRBJ2-5
V gene: TRBV29-1
D gene: TRBD2
clone size: few
CDR3 protein: CSSVAGETQYF
CDR3 DNA: TGCAGCTCGGTAGCGGGAGAGACCCAGTACTTC

J gene: TRBJ1-5
V gene: TRBV5-1
D gene: -
clone size: many
CDR3 protein: CASSPNGTPDNQPQHF
CDR3 DNA: TGCGCCAGCAGCCCCAACGGGACACCGGACAATCAGCCCCAGCATTTT

J gene: TRBJ2-7
V gene: TRBV20-1
D gene: TRBD1
clone size: many
CDR3 protein: CSTTGALNEQYF
CDR3 DNA: TGCAGTACCACAGGGGCATTAAACGAGCAGTACTTC

J gene: TRBJ2-2
V gene: TRBV10-1
D gene: TRBD1
clone size: many
CDR3 protein: CASSEQTGETGELFF
CDR3 DNA: TGCGCCAGCAGTGAACAGACAGGGGAGACCGGGGAGCTGTTTTTT

J gene: TRBJ2-1
V gene: TRBV12-3/TRBV12-4
D gene: TRBD2
clone size: -
CDR3 protein: CASSLAGLAGHNEQFF
CDR3 DNA: TGTGCCAGCAGTTTAGCGGGACTAGCGGGCCACAATGAGCAGTTCTTC

J gene: TRBJ1-4
V gene: TRBV6-6
D gene: TRBD1
clone size: many
CDR3 protein: CASSYSTGYNEKLFF
CDR3 DNA: TGTGCCAGCAGTTACTCGACAGGGTATAATGAAAAACTGTTTTTT

J gene: TRBJ1-2
V gene: TRBV5-1
D gene: TRBD1
clone size: many
CDR3 protein: CASSLEIGDSKDGYTF
CDR3 DNA: TGCGCCAGCAGCTTGGAAATTGGGGACAGCAAGGATGGCTACACCTTC

J gene: TRBJ2-1
V gene: TRBV10-3
D gene: TRBD2
clone size: once
CDR3 protein: CAISAPRTSGGGTYNEQFF
CDR3 DNA: TGTGCCATCAGTGCCCCCAGGACTAGCGGGGGTGGGACTTACAATGAGCAGTTCTTC

J gene: TRBJ2-1
V gene: TRBV13
D gene: -
clone size: many
CDR3 protein: CASSLYRANEQFF
CDR3 DNA: TGTGCCAGCAGCTTATACAGGGCCAATGAGCAGTTCTTC